A selection of T cell receptor beta chains follows, all from one sample in a study of CD8 T cells in Susac syndrome. MiXCR was run by TCRdb on the immunoSEQ multiplex PCR reads, yielding one entry per CDR3 protein. The table lists around 130,000 distinct CDR3 sequences, roughly 80% of them singletons. Sequencing input: CD8+ T cells from PBMCs. The receptors were sampled from a human donor with multiple sclerosis. Each CDR3 is given with its conserved first and last residue. D genes are given only for firm matches. The size of a clone is reported for some rows only, either as once, few or many, or as a class for expanded clones.

D gene: TRBD2; V gene: TRBV7-8; clone size: NA; J gene: TRBJ2-5; CDR3 DNA: TGTGCCAGCAGCTTCTTTGGCCGACGGACTAGACAAGAGACCCAGTACTTC; CDR3 protein: CASSFFGRRTRQETQYF
D gene: NA; V gene: TRBV4-1; clone size: NA; J gene: TRBJ1-5; CDR3 DNA: TGCGCCAGCAGCCACTCGGACAACAAGCAGCCCCAGCATTTT; CDR3 protein: CASSHSDNKQPQHF
D gene: NA; V gene: TRBV19; clone size: NA; J gene: TRBJ1-2; CDR3 DNA: TGTGCCAGTAGTGGATATGGCTACACCTTC; CDR3 protein: CASSGYGYTF
D gene: NA; V gene: TRBV7-9; clone size: few; J gene: TRBJ2-7; CDR3 DNA: TGTGCCAGCAGCTTACAGGGGTGGGACGAGCAGTACTTC; CDR3 protein: CASSLQGWDEQYF
D gene: NA; V gene: TRBV27; clone size: NA; J gene: TRBJ1-5; CDR3 DNA: TGTGCCAGCAGTTTATGGGGGGGAAATCAGCCCCAGCATTTT; CDR3 protein: CASSLWGGNQPQHF
D gene: NA; V gene: TRBV6-5; clone size: few; J gene: TRBJ2-3; CDR3 DNA: TGTGCCAGCCGTTGCGAGGCCTTCTCTAGCACAGATACGCAGTATTTT; CDR3 protein: CASRCEAFSSTDTQYF
D gene: NA; V gene: TRBV21-1; clone size: few; J gene: TRBJ1-1; CDR3 DNA: TGTGCCAGCAGCACCAACAGGGGAAGAACTGAAGCTTTCTTT; CDR3 protein: CASSTNRGRTEAFF
D gene: NA; V gene: TRBV7-9; clone size: NA; J gene: TRBJ1-2; CDR3 DNA: TGTGCCAGCAGCTTAGACAGTAACTATGGCTACACCTTC; CDR3 protein: CASSLDSNYGYTF
D gene: NA; V gene: TRBV29-1; clone size: NA; J gene: TRBJ1-1; CDR3 DNA: TGCAGCCTCCCGGTTGGAACTGAAGCTTTCTTT; CDR3 protein: CSLPVGTEAFF
D gene: TRBD1; V gene: TRBV27; clone size: NA; J gene: TRBJ2-1; CDR3 DNA: TGTGCCAGCAGTTTATCGGTCGGGGACAGCCCGTTCAATGAGCAGTTCTTC; CDR3 protein: CASSLSVGDSPFNEQFF
D gene: NA; V gene: TRBV19; clone size: NA; J gene: TRBJ1-3; CDR3 DNA: TGTGCCAGCCTTTTCCCAGAAGGTGGAAACACCATATATTTT; CDR3 protein: CASLFPEGGNTIYF
D gene: NA; V gene: TRBV4-1; clone size: NA; J gene: TRBJ2-1; CDR3 DNA: TGCGCCAGCAGCCAAGGTTTCGCGGGAGAGCAGTTCTTC; CDR3 protein: CASSQGFAGEQFF
D gene: TRBD1; V gene: TRBV19; clone size: few; J gene: TRBJ2-7; CDR3 DNA: TGTGCCAGTAGTGTGACAGGGGCCTACGAGCAGTACTTC; CDR3 protein: CASSVTGAYEQYF
D gene: NA; V gene: TRBV7-9; clone size: NA; J gene: TRBJ2-7; CDR3 DNA: TGTGCCAGCAGCCTGGGTGAGGCGGGTCTGAACGAGCAGTACTTC; CDR3 protein: CASSLGEAGLNEQYF
D gene: NA; V gene: TRBV19; clone size: NA; J gene: TRBJ2-1; CDR3 DNA: TGTGCCAGTAGCCCTACGGGGGCTCCTCCCTACAATGAGCAGTTCTTC; CDR3 protein: CASSPTGAPPYNEQFF
D gene: NA; V gene: TRBV27; clone size: NA; J gene: TRBJ2-3; CDR3 DNA: TGTGCCAGCAGTTTATTCGGACGTAACATAGATACGCAGTATTTT; CDR3 protein: CASSLFGRNIDTQYF
D gene: TRBD2; V gene: TRBV4-2; clone size: NA; J gene: TRBJ2-1; CDR3 DNA: TGTGCCAGCAGCCTCCAACTACTAGCGGGAGGGCGGAATGAGCAGTTCTTC; CDR3 protein: CASSLQLLAGGRNEQFF
D gene: TRBD2; V gene: TRBV19; clone size: NA; J gene: TRBJ2-7; CDR3 DNA: TGTGCCAGTACCCCCGGCGGGGGAGACTACGAGCAGTACTTC; CDR3 protein: CASTPGGGDYEQYF
D gene: NA; V gene: TRBV27; clone size: NA; J gene: TRBJ2-2; CDR3 DNA: TGTGCCAGCAGTTTCAACACCGGGGAGCTGTTTTTT; CDR3 protein: CASSFNTGELFF
D gene: NA; V gene: TRBV29-1; clone size: NA; J gene: TRBJ2-7; CDR3 DNA: TGCAGCGTTGAAGGTGGGGCCCTCTACGAGCAGTACTTC; CDR3 protein: CSVEGGALYEQYF
D gene: NA; V gene: TRBV28; clone size: NA; J gene: TRBJ1-4; CDR3 DNA: TGTGCCAGCAGACTAACTGCAGCTAATGAAAAACTGTTTTTT; CDR3 protein: CASRLTAANEKLFF
D gene: TRBD2; V gene: TRBV5-6; clone size: NA; J gene: TRBJ2-1; CDR3 DNA: TGTGCCAGCAGCTTGGAGGCGGGGGGGCCCAATGAGCAGTTCTTC; CDR3 protein: CASSLEAGGPNEQFF
D gene: TRBD1; V gene: TRBV28; clone size: NA; J gene: TRBJ2-4; CDR3 DNA: TGTGCCAGCAGCTCTGGGACAGAAACGGTCTTC; CDR3 protein: CASSSGTETVF
D gene: NA; V gene: TRBV7-2; clone size: NA; J gene: TRBJ2-4; CDR3 DNA: TGTGCCAGCAGTCAACAAGCTCAGACTTCCAAAAACATTCAGTACTTC; CDR3 protein: CASSQQAQTSKNIQYF
D gene: NA; V gene: TRBV6-5; clone size: NA; J gene: TRBJ1-1; CDR3 DNA: TGTGCCAGCAGGGGGGAGGACGGTGAAGCTTTCTTT; CDR3 protein: CASRGEDGEAFF